Here is one T cell receptor beta chain with its context. Its antigen is unknown. Base-call qualities are not available, and no considerably larger clone is one nucleotide away. These data belong to a study of blood T cell repertoires in COVID-19 (TCRdb year 2020). Turning to the overall study: Samples from collaborators originated in the United States, Italy and Spain and spanned both the acute and convalescent phases of COVID-19. The sample metadata nearly always contained a de-identified subject ID, COVID-19 status, age in years and sex. HLA class I and class II types, where available, came from metadata supplied by the sample provider rather than from assay-based typing. Subjects who had been exposed to COVID-19, were actively infected with it, or had recovered from it provided the deeply sampled blood TCRbeta repertoires that made up the dataset. The samples were drawn from two sources: the first 160 participants of the ongoing ImmuneRACE study, and 1,254 subjects contributed by 6 global collaborators. The repertoires were released in a freely available public database intended as a resource for research on the immune response to SARS-CoV-2. The prospective study material was composed of cDNA or gDNA derived from T cells, B-cell-depleted T cells, or PBMCs.

The collaborating institutions used their own protocols to collect whole blood in K2EDTA tubes. For TCRbeta analysis, collaborator samples were shipped as frozen whole blood, as isolated PBMCs, or as DNA extracted from either sample type. General conclusions and limits of the study: How much clinical and demographic metadata was included differed by source and by participant, and the metadata was provided uncurated.

Here V drops 5 bases and J drops 8 bases, and the junction holds 10 bases not matched to any gene. There are 14 amino acids in the CDR3, from cysteine to phenylalanine inclusive. Only the CDR3 DNA is retained, 42 bases long and in frame from the first base. CDR1 and CDR2, looked up from the germline V gene, are SGHTA and FQGTGA. TCRbeta CDR3 regions were amplified from genomic DNA using the immunoSEQ Assay, a bias-controlled multiplex PCR. Concerning the study's data processing: The number of nucleated cells in each sample was estimated from the amplification of reference gene primers within the assay. Sequence reads were collapsed and filtered to measure the absolute abundance of every unique TCRbeta CDR3 rearrangement. For each sample, productive Simpson clonality was calculated as the square root of Simpson's diversity index across productive rearrangements. In TCRdb, the immuneACCESS table is reduced to in-frame sequences with V and J assigned. These tables do not hold every clone; where another copy was compared, an unresolved V gene accounts for under half, and the others remain unexplained. The V and J calls and clone size are taken from that table; D and trimming were inferred from the DNA. The sample data list some 150,000 clones, and roughly 85% of these were observed just once. The ten largest clones capture about 2.8% of the sample.

This clonotype was obtained from a human donor with acute or convalescent COVID-19. The donor label of this sample is uncertain. The sequenced sample was peripheral blood. Recombination connected TRBV7-3 to TRBJ1-2; 8 nucleotides in the junction match TRBD1. The CDR3 has the sequence CASSARGQGSGYTF. The nucleotides are TGTGCCAGCAGCGCGCGAGGACAGGGAAGCGGCTACACCTTC. Supplemented by the reference TRBV7-3 and TRBJ1-2 proteins around the CDR3, the complete variable domain is GAGVSQTPSNKVTEKGKYVELRCDPISGHTALYWYRQSLGQGPEFLIYFQGTGAADDSGLPNDRFFAVRPEGSVSTLKIQRTERGDSAVYLCASSARGQGSGYTFGSGTRLTVV.